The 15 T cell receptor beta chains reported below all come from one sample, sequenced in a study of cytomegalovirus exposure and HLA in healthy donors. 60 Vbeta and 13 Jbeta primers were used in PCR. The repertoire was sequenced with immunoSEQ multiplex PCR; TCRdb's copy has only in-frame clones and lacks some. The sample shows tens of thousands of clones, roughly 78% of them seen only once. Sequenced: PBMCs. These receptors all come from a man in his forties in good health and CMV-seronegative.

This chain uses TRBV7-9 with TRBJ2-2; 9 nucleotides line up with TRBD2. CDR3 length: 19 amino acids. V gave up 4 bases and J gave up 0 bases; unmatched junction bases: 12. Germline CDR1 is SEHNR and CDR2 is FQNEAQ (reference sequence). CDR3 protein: CASSSRLALAGTNTGELFF. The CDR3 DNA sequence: TGTGCCAGCAGCTCCCGCTTGGCTCTAGCGGGAACGAACACCGGGGAGCTGTTTTTT.

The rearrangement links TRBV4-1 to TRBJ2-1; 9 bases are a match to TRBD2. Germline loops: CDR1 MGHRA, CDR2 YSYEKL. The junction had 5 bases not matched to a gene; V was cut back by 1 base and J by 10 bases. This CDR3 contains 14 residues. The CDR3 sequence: CASSQAGLAVEQFF. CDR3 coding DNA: TGCGCCAGCAGCCAAGCGGGACTAGCAGTAGAGCAGTTCTTC.

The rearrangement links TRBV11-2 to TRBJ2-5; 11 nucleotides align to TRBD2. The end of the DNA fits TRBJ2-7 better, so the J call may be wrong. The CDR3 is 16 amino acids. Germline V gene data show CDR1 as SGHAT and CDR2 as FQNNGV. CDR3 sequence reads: CASTQGGLAVLYEQYF. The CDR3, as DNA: TGTGCCAGCACCCAGGGGGGACTAGCGGTCCTCTACGAGCAGTACTTC.

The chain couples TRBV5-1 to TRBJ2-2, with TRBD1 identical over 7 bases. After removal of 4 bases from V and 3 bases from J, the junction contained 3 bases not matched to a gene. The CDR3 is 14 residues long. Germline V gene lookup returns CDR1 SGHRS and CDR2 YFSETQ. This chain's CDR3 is CASSTGTDTGELFF. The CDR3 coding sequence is TGCGCCAGCAGCACCGGGACAGACACCGGGGAGCTGTTTTTT.

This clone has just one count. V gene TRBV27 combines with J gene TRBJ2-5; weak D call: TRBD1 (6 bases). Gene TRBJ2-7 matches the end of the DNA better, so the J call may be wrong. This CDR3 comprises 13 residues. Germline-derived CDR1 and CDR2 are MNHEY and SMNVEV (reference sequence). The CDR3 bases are TGTGCCAGCAGTTTACTGACAGGCGACGAGCAGTACTTC. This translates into CASSLLTGDEQYF.

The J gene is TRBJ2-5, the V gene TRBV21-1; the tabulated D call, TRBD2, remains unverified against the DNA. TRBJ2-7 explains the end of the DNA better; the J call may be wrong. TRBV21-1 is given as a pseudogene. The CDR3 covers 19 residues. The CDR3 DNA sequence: TGTGCCAGCAGCCAAAAGGTTGGGACTAGCGGTACGAGCTCCTACGAGCAGTACTTC. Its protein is CASSQKVGTSGTSSYEQYF.

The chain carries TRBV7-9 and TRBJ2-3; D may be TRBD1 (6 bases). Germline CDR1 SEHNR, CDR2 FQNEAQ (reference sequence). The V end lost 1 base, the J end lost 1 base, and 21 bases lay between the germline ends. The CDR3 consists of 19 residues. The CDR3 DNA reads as TGTGCCAGCAGCTTAGTTCGATCCATGTCGTACAGGGGCACAGATACGCAGTATTTT. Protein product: CASSLVRSMSYRGTDTQYF.

The CDR3 sequence is CASSESLQQPQHF. Here the CDR3 DNA reads TGCGCCAGCAGTGAGTCCCTACAGCAGCCCCAGCATTTT. The V gene is TRBV10-1, the J gene TRBJ1-5; D is ambiguous. Trimming took off 0 bases at V and 7 bases at J, with 7 bases between the two ends. There are 13 residues in the CDR3. The V gene's germline CDR1 is WNHNN and CDR2 SYGVQD (reference sequence).

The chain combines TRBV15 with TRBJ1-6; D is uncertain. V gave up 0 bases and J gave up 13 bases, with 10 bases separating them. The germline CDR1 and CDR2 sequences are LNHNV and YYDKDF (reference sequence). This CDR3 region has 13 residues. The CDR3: CATSRDPVGPLHF. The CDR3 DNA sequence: TGTGCCACCAGCAGAGATCCGGTCGGGCCCCTCCACTTT.

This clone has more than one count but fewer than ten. The CDR3 nucleotides are TGCGCCAGCAGCTGGGGACAGGGGCCCAATCAGCCCCAGCATTTT. Translation: CASSWGQGPNQPQHF. The rearrangement uses TRBV5-1 and TRBJ1-5; the match to TRBD1 covers 10 bases. The length of the CDR3 is 15 residues. Per the germline V gene, CDR1 is SGHRS and CDR2 is YFSETQ. V lost 3 bases to trimming and J lost 3 bases; unmatched junction nucleotides: 3.

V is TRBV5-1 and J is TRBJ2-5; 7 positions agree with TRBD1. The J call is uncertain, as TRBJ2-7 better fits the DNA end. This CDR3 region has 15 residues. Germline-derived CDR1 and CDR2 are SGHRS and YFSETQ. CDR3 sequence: CASSPDTGDHYEQYF. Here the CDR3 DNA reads TGCGCCAGCAGCCCAGATACAGGGGACCACTACGAGCAGTACTTC.

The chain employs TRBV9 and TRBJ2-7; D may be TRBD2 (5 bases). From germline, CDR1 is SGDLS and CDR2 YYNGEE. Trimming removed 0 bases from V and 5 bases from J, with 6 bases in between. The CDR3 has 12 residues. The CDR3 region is CASSVDGDEQYF. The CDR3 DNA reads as TGTGCCAGCAGCGTAGACGGGGACGAGCAGTACTTC.

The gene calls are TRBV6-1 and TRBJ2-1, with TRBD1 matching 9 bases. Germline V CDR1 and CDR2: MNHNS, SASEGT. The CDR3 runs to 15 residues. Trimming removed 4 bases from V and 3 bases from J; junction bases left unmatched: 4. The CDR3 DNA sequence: TGTGCCAGCAGTGCGCCGGGACAGGGCTACAATGAGCAGTTCTTC. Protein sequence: CASSAPGQGYNEQFF.

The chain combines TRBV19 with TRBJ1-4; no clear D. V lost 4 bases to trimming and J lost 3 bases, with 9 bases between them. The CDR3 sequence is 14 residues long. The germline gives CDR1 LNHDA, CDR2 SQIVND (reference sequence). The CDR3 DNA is TGTGCCAGTAGTAGGAGGGAGGCTAATGAAAAACTGTTTTTT. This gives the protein CASSRREANEKLFF.

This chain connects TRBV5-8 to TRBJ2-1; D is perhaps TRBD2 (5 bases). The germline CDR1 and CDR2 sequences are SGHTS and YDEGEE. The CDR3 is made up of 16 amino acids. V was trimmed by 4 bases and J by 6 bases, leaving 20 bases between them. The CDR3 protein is CASSAQPPVAGNEQFF. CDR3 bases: TGTGCCAGCAGCGCCCAACCGCCGGTGGCGGGCAATGAGCAGTTCTTC.